Presented here are 2 T cell receptor beta chains from one specimen sequenced in a study of cytomegalovirus exposure and HLA in healthy donors listed by TCRdb under 2017. The library was produced with the immunoSEQ multiplex PCR assay. For the multiplex PCR, a mixture combining 60 forward primers for TCR Vbeta segments and 13 reverse primers for TCR Jbeta segments was used. TCRdb re-hosts the immuneACCESS table, in-frame sequences only. Its copies lack some clones; in the studies checked, an unresolved V gene accounts for under half of them, and the cause for the rest is not known. The sample profile shows around 180,000 clones; about four fifths of them were found once. Approximately 2% of the sample goes to the ten largest clones. The sample taken for sequencing was PBMCs. These receptors originate from a man aged 18 to 29 in good health and CMV-seronegative.

The V call is TRBV18, the J call TRBJ1-1, with 11 bases that match TRBD1. This CDR3 contains 16 residues. In germline, CDR1 is KGHSH, CDR2 LQKENI. V lost 4 bases, J lost 3 bases, and 7 bases stayed unmatched. In DNA, the CDR3 is TGTGCCAGCTCACAGGGACAGGGGGTAGGAGACACTGAAGCTTTCTTT. Its protein product is CASSQGQGVGDTEAFF.

The rearrangement joins TRBV19 to TRBJ1-2; TRBD1 aligns across 7 bases. The CDR3 spans 15 residues. Germline assignment: CDR1 LNHDA and CDR2 SQIVND (reference sequence). The V segment lost 6 bases and the J segment 0 bases; nucleotides outside the gene matches: 7. The CDR3 loop is CASSQGTAANYGYTF. In nucleotides, the CDR3 is TGTGCCAGTAGCCAGGGGACAGCCGCTAACTATGGCTACACCTTC.